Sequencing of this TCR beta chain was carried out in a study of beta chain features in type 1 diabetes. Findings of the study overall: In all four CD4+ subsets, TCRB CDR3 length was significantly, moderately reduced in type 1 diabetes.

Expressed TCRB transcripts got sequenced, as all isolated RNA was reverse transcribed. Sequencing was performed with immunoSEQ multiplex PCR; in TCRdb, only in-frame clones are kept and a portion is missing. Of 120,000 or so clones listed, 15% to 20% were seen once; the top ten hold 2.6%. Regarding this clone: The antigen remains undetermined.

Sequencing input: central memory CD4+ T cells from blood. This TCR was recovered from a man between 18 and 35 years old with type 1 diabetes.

The CDR3 DNA sequence: TGTGCCAGCAGCTTCGGCAGGAACACTGAAGCTTTCTTT. Protein sequence: CASSFGRNTEAFF. The chain links TRBV5-8 to TRBJ1-1; no reliable D call. V was shortened by 2 bases and J by 1 base, with 6 bases between the two germline ends. CDR1 SGHTS and CDR2 YDEGEE come from the germline V gene. This CDR3 has 13 amino acids.